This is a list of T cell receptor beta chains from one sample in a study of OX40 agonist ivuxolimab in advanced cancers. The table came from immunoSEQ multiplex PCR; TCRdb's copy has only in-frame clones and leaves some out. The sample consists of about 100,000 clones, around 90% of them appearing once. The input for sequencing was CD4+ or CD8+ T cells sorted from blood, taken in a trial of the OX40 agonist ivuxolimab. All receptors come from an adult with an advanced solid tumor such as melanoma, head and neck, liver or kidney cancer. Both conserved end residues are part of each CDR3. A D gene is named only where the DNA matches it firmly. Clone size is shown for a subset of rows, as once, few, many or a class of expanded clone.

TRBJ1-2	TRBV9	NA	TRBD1	CASSSTGGYGYTF	TGTGCCAGCAGCTCTACAGGGGGCTATGGCTACACCTTC
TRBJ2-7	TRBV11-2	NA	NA	CASSLQTSYEQYF	TGTGCCAGCAGCCTACAGACCTCCTACGAGCAGTACTTC
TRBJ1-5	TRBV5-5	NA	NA	CASSLATGRQPQHF	TGTGCCAGCAGCTTGGCCACAGGGCGGCAGCCCCAGCATTTT
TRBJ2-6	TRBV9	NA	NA	CASSETGANVLTF	TGTGCCAGCAGCGAAACTGGGGCCAACGTCCTGACTTTC
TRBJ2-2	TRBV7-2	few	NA	CASGLAGAGELFF	TGTGCCAGCGGCCTGGCAGGGGCCGGGGAGCTGTTTTTT
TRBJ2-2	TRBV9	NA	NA	CASSGNTGELFF	TGTGCCAGCAGCGGGAACACCGGGGAGCTGTTTTTT
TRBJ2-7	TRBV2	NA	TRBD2	CASSEGTSGGSYEQYF	TGTGCCAGCAGTGAAGGGACTAGCGGGGGATCCTACGAGCAGTACTTC
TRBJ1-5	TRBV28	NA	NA	CASTGRGSGVVPQHF	TGTGCCAGCACCGGGCGGGGATCCGGGGTAGTGCCCCAGCATTTT
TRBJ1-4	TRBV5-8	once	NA	CASSFGGINEKLFF	TGTGCCAGCAGCTTTGGCGGTATTAATGAAAAACTGTTTTTT
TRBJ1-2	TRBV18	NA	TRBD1	CASSPETGFGYTF	TGTGCCAGCTCACCAGAGACAGGGTTTGGCTACACCTTC
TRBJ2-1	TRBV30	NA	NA	CAWTQRSPYNEQFF	TGTGCCTGGACCCAGCGGAGCCCCTACAATGAGCAGTTCTTC
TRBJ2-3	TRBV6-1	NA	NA	CASSGLSGHTDTQYF	TGTGCCAGCAGTGGACTGAGCGGGCACACAGATACGCAGTATTTT
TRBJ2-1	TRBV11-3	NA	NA	CASNGKDGGEQFF	TGTGCCAGCAACGGGAAGGATGGGGGGGAGCAGTTCTTC
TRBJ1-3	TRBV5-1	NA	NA	CASSDGTLGSGNTIYF	TGCGCCAGCAGCGACGGGACACTCGGCTCTGGAAACACCATATATTTT
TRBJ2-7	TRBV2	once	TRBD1	CASSYQGQGSYEQYF	TGTGCCAGCAGCTACCAAGGACAGGGGTCCTACGAGCAGTACTTC
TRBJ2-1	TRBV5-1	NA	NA	CASSPRTAQSSYNEQFF	TGCGCCAGCAGCCCCAGGACAGCCCAGAGCTCCTACAATGAGCAGTTCTTC
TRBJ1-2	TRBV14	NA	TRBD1	CASSPGTAYGYTF	TGTGCCAGCAGTCCCGGGACAGCCTATGGCTACACCTTC
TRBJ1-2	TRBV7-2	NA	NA	CASSRDRMSYTF	TGTGCCAGCAGCAGGGACCGTATGAGCTACACCTTC
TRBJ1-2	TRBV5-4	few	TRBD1	CASSPRGIYGYTF	TGTGCCAGCAGCCCCAGGGGGATCTATGGCTACACCTTC
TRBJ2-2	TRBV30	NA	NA	CAWSSRPGGELFF	TGTGCCTGGAGTAGTAGGCCGGGCGGGGAGCTGTTTTTT
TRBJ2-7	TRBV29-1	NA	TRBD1	CSVGQGAYEQYF	TGCAGCGTGGGACAGGGGGCGTACGAGCAGTACTTC
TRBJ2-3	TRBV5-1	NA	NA	CASSSSVKATDTQYF	TGCGCCAGCAGCTCCTCTGTAAAGGCAACAGATACGCAGTATTTT
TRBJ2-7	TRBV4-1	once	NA	CASSRSGSSYEQYF	TGCGCCAGCAGCCGGAGCGGCAGCTCCTACGAGCAGTACTTC
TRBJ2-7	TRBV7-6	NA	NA	CASTGDNYEQYF	TGTGCCAGCACCGGGGACAACTACGAGCAGTACTTC
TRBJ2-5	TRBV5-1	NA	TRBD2	CASSWVAGAEETQYF	TGCGCCAGCAGCTGGGTAGCGGGAGCAGAAGAGACCCAGTACTTC
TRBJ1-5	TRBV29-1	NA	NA	CSVVPIWAGISNQPQHF	TGCAGCGTTGTTCCAATTTGGGCAGGGATTAGCAATCAGCCCCAGCATTTT
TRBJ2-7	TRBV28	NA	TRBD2	CASSLGPSGRGSYEQYF	TGTGCCAGCAGTTTAGGGCCTAGCGGGAGGGGCTCCTACGAGCAGTACTTC
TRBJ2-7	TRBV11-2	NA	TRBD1	CASSPWTGGHYEQYF	TGTGCCAGCAGCCCGTGGACAGGGGGGCACTACGAGCAGTACTTC
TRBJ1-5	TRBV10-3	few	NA	CAISGGPPGQPQHF	TGTGCCATCAGTGGAGGGCCACCGGGGCAGCCCCAGCATTTT
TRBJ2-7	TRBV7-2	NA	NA	CASSRAGAQGQYF	TGTGCCAGCAGCCGGGCGGGGGCACAGGGGCAGTACTTC
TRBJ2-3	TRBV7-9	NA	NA	CASSYLGTDTQYF	TGTGCCAGCAGCTACCTGGGGACAGATACGCAGTATTTT
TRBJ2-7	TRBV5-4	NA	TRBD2	CASSQRLAGDRSEQYF	TGTGCCAGCAGCCAGAGACTAGCGGGAGATAGGAGCGAGCAGTACTTC
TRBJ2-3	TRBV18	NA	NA	CASSPGLGGDTQYF	TGTGCCAGCTCACCAGGTTTGGGGGGAGATACGCAGTATTTT
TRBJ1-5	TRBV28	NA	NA	CASSPSGFRGFYQPQHF	TGTGCCAGCAGTCCGTCAGGGTTCAGGGGTTTTTATCAGCCCCAGCATTTT
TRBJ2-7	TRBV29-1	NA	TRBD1	CSAGTVSYEQYF	TGCAGCGCTGGGACAGTTTCCTACGAGCAGTACTTC
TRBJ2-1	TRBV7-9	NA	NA	CASSSRGVGSNEQFF	TGTGCCAGCAGCTCTAGAGGGGTCGGGTCCAATGAGCAGTTCTTC
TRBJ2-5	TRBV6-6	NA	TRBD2	CASSFRLAGGVETQYF	TGTGCCAGCAGTTTCCGACTAGCGGGAGGGGTGGAGACCCAGTACTTC
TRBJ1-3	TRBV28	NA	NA	CASSLLSGNTIYF	TGTGCCAGCAGTTTATTGTCCGGAAACACCATATATTTT
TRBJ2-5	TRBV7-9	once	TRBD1	CASSPQGWETQYF	TGTGCCAGCAGCCCACAGGGGTGGGAGACCCAGTACTTC
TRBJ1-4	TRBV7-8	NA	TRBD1	CASSSGGGSATNEKLFF	TGTGCCAGCAGCTCTGGAGGGGGCTCAGCAACTAATGAAAAACTGTTTTTT
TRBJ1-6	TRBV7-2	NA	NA	CASSSRLDRSSPLHF	TGTGCCAGCAGCTCTAGACTGGACAGAAGTTCACCCCTCCACTTT
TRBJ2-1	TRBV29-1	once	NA	CSVGIPYNEQFF	TGCAGCGTGGGGATTCCCTACAATGAGCAGTTCTTC
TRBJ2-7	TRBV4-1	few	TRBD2	CASSQETSGSYEQYF	TGCGCCAGCAGCCAAGAGACTAGCGGGAGCTACGAGCAGTACTTC
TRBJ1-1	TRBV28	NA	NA	CASSLYVEAFF	TGTGCCAGCAGTTTATACGTTGAAGCTTTCTTT
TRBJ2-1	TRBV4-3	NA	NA	CASSQDLTRSYNEQFF	TGCGCCAGCAGCCAAGATTTGACTCGGTCATACAATGAGCAGTTCTTC
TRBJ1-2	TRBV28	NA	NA	CASSLLLRAGEGGYTF	TGTGCCAGCAGTTTGCTTCTTCGGGCAGGGGAAGGAGGCTACACCTTC
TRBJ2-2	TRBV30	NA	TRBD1	CAWSKQGLDTGELFF	TGTGCCTGGAGTAAACAGGGGCTCGACACCGGGGAGCTGTTTTTT
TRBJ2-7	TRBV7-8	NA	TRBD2	CASSWTSGNYEQYF	TGTGCCAGCAGCTGGACTAGCGGGAACTACGAGCAGTACTTC
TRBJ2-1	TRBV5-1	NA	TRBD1	CASSGGQGIDEQFF	TGCGCCAGCAGCGGCGGACAGGGGATTGATGAGCAGTTCTTC
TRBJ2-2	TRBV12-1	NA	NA	CASSLPWGRKTGELFF	TGTGCCAGCAGCCTCCCTTGGGGGAGAAAAACCGGGGAGCTGTTTTTT
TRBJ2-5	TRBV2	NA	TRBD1	CASSDNRGREETQYF	TGTGCCAGCAGTGATAACAGGGGGCGAGAAGAGACCCAGTACTTC